The clone carrying this T cell receptor (beta chain) turned up a few times. This sample is part of a study of T cells after yellow fever vaccination. Researchers made TCR cDNA using 5'RACE template switching, and this step added a universal primer site and UMIs. One entry per CDR3 protein results from TCRdb running MiXCR on the 5' RACE reads. The sample lists approximately 510,000 distinct CDR3 sequences, roughly 22% occurring once. This CDR3 is built from 15 residues. The germline gives CDR1 SGHDN, CDR2 FVKESK. Trimming pared 0 bases from V and 10 bases from J, leaving 16 bases between. The sequence came from a man between 18 and 29 years old who received the YFV17D yellow fever vaccine. The sequences come from PBMCs, collected roughly 20 days after the first yellow fever vaccination. The gene calls are TRBV14 and TRBJ2-1; D could derive from TRBD1 or TRBD2 (6 bases each). CDR3 sequence (DNA): TGTGCCAGCAGCCAAGATAAGTTCGGGGGCAGCGAGCAGTTCTTC. It translates to CASSQDKFGGSEQFF. Based on the CDR3 plus reference TRBV14 and TRBJ2-1, the full variable domain is EAGVTQFPSHSVIEKGQTVTLRCDPISGHDNLYWYRRVMGKEIKFLLHFVKESKQDESGMPNNRFLAERTGGTYSTLKVQPAELEDSGVYFCASSQDKFGGSEQFFGPGTRLTVL.